The present T cell receptor beta chain was sequenced within a study of metastatic and nonmetastatic thyroid tumors. As for the study in general: Patients with malignant and benign thyroid disease provided blood and tumor or nodule tissue, whose repertoires were compared.

Each patient went into thyroid surgery without having received any treatment. This clone was seen many times. Antigen specificity is unknown. The same CDR3 also results from other DNA sequences found in this sample. In the study's own analysis: A papillary thyroid cancer distant-metastasis classifier was built from CDR3 differences across clinicopathological groups. TCRdb reprocessed the PCR reads via MiXCR. The V and J calls here are based on TCRdb, not the publication. The table has about 89,000 clones, around 12% seen once. From germline, CDR1 is MNHNS and CDR2 SASEGT. Unmatched junction bases numbered 7, after V lost 6 bases and J lost 5 bases. The CDR3 runs to 14 residues. Findings of the study overall: Malignant tumors reportedly showed significantly higher TCR beta diversity than benign nodules in both blood and tumor.

This receptor was identified in a female donor with papillary thyroid cancer or a benign thyroid nodule (not recorded which). Some clones in this sample may be carry-over from other donors' samples. V and J are TRBV6-1 and TRBJ2-3; 8 bases align to TRBD1. The sequenced sample was tumor tissue. This chain's CDR3 is CASRAGQGVDTQYF. In DNA, the CDR3 is TGTGCCAGCAGGGCAGGACAGGGTGTAGATACGCAGTATTTT.